The clone carrying this TCR beta chain was counted a single time. The data originate from a study of T cell changes during pregnancy in multiple sclerosis. Germline V gene sequence: CDR1 MNHEY, CDR2 SVGAGI. The CDR3 has 15 amino acids. V lost 5 bases and J 0 bases, leaving 11 bases between the germline ends. Repertoires were generated with immunoSEQ multiplex PCR, while TCRdb's copy carries only in-frame clones and drops some. Of 55,000 to 75,000 clones listed, around 92% were seen once; the top ten hold about 1.6%. This clonotype was obtained from a female donor with multiple sclerosis, enrolled in a pregnancy study. The material sequenced was peripheral blood, taken after pregnancy. The J gene is TRBJ1-5, the V gene TRBV6-5; D is ambiguous. CDR3 loop: CASSTRPNSNQPQHF. Here the CDR3 DNA reads TGTGCCAGCAGTACCCGTCCTAATAGCAATCAGCCCCAGCATTTT.